This is a list of T cell receptor beta chains from one sample in a study of Ad26.COV2.S vaccination and SARS-CoV-2 variants. The method was immunoSEQ multiplex PCR; TCRdb's version includes in-frame clones alone and lacks a portion of them. This repertoire shows hundreds of thousands of clones, 87% found once; its top ten account for more than 3%. This specimen was peripheral blood, taken in a trial of Ad26.COV2.S vaccine versus placebo. The receptors derive from a person between 18 and 65 years old who received the Ad26.COV2.S COVID-19 vaccine or a placebo. CDR3s include the opening cysteine and the closing phenylalanine or tryptophan. A D gene is named only where the DNA matches it firmly. A clone size is listed for some rows: how often the clone was seen (once, few, many), or a class if it is expanded.

j_gene,v_gene,abundance,d_gene,CDR3aa,CDR3nt
TRBJ1-6,TRBV5-1,.,.,CASQRGGTNNSPLHF,TGCGCCAGCCAACGGGGAGGGACGAACAATTCACCCCTCCACTTT
TRBJ2-5,TRBV19,.,TRBD1,CASSSGTAQETQYF,TGTGCCAGTAGTTCAGGGACAGCCCAAGAGACCCAGTACTTC
TRBJ1-2,TRBV6-2/TRBV6-3,.,.,CASSYGVPDGYTF,TGTGCCAGCAGTTACGGGGTTCCTGATGGCTACACCTTC
TRBJ1-1,TRBV25-1,.,TRBD1,CASRGDRPMNTEAFF,TGTGCCAGCAGGGGGGACAGACCCATGAACACTGAAGCTTTCTTT
TRBJ2-7,TRBV6-6,.,.,CASNYRGQGSSEQYF,TGTGCCAGCAACTACCGGGGGCAGGGTAGTAGCGAGCAGTACTTC
TRBJ2-1,TRBV30,.,TRBD2,CAWSADGGADEQFF,TGTGCCTGGAGCGCGGACGGGGGGGCGGATGAGCAGTTCTTC
TRBJ2-5,TRBV4-1,.,.,CASSPSAWETQYF,TGCGCCAGCAGCCCTTCGGCCTGGGAGACCCAGTACTTC
TRBJ2-3,TRBV11-2,.,.,CASSLVGDWDTQYF,TGTGCCAGCAGCTTAGTAGGGGATTGGGATACGCAGTATTTT
TRBJ2-5,TRBV19,.,.,CASSIDRQETQYF,TGTGCCAGTAGTATCGACCGACAAGAGACCCAGTACTTC
TRBJ1-3,TRBV7-9,few,.,CASSAGLGNTIYF,TGTGCCAGCAGCGCAGGGTTGGGGAACACCATATATTTT
TRBJ2-2,TRBV27,.,.,CASSSWVAGELFF,TGTGCCAGCAGTTCATGGGTCGCCGGGGAGCTGTTTTTT
TRBJ2-1,TRBV7-3,.,.,CASSLKYRRRAHNEQFF,TGTGCCAGCAGCTTAAAATACAGAAGAAGGGCGCACAATGAGCAGTTCTTC
TRBJ1-2,TRBV20-1,.,TRBD1,CSASIIPNRGPYGYTF,TGCAGTGCTAGTATTATTCCCAACAGGGGGCCCTATGGCTACACCTTC
TRBJ1-4,TRBV14,.,.,CASSQDRVNEKLFF,TGTGCCAGCAGCCAAGACAGGGTGAATGAAAAACTGTTTTTT
TRBJ1-6,TRBV7-2,.,.,CASSPSFDGGSPLHF,TGTGCCAGCAGCCCAAGCTTTGACGGGGGATCACCCCTCCACTTT